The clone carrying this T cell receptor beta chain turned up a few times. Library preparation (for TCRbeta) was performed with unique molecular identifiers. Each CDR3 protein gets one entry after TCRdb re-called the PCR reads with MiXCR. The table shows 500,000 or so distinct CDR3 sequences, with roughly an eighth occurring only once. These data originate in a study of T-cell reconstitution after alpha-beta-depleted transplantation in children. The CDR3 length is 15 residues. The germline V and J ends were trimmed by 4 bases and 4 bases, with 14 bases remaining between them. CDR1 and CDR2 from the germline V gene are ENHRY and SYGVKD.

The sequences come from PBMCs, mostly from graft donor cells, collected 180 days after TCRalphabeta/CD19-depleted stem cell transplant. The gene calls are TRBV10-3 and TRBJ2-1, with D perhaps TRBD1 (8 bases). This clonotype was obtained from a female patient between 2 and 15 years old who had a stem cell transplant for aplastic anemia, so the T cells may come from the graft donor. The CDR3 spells CAISVHRGGYNEQFF. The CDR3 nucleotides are TGTGCCATCAGTGTTCACAGGGGGGGATACAATGAGCAGTTCTTC.